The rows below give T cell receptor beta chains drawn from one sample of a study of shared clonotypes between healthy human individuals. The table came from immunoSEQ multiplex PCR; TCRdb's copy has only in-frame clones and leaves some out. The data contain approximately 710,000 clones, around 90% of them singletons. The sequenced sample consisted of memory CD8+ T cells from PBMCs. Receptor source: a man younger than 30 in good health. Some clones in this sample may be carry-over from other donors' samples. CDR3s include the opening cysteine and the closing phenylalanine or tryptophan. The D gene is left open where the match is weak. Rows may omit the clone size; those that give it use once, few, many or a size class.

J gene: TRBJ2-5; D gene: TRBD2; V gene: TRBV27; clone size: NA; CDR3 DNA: TGTGCCAGCACCGGGACCGGGACTATGGAGACCCAGTACTTC; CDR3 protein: CASTGTGTMETQYF
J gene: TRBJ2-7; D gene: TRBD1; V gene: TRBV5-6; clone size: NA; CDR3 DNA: TGTGCCAGCAGCCTGGGGACAGGGTCCCACGAGCAGTACTTC; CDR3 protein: CASSLGTGSHEQYF
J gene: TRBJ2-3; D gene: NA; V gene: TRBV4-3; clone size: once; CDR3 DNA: TGCGCCAGCAGCCAAGGGGGCCTACTAGATACGCAGTATTTT; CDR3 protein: CASSQGGLLDTQYF
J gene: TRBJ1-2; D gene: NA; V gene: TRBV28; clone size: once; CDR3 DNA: TGTGCCAGCAGCCCTCACCCCCACGGGGGTTATGGCTACACCTTC; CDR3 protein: CASSPHPHGGYGYTF
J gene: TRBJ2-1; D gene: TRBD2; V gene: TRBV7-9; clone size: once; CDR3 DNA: TGTGCCAGCAGCTTAGGCTCGGGACTAGTTAGCAATGAGCAGTTCTTC; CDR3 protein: CASSLGSGLVSNEQFF
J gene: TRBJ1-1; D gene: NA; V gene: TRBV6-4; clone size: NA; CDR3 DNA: TGTGCCAGCAGTGACGTTCCAGGCCAGAACACTGAAGCTTTCTTT; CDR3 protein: CASSDVPGQNTEAFF
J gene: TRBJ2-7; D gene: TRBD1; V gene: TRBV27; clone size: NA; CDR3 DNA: TGTGCCAGCAGCCGCGGGGACAGGAACCCCCTAAGGGAGCAGTACTTC; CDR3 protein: CASSRGDRNPLREQYF
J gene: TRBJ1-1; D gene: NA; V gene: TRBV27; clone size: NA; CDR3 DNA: TGTGCCAGCAGGTCCGGGGGAATTGAAGCTTTCTTT; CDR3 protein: CASRSGGIEAFF
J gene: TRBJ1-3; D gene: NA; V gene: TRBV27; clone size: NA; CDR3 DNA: TGTGCCAGCAGGACAGGAGGCTCTGGAAACACCATATATTTT; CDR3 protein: CASRTGGSGNTIYF
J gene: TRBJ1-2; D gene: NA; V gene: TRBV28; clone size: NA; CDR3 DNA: TGTGCCAGCAGTCTCCTACAGAGCTATGGCTACACCTTC; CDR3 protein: CASSLLQSYGYTF
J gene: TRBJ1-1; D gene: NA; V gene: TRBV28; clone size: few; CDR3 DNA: TGTGCCAGCAGTTTATCCCGGAACACTGAAGCTTTCTTT; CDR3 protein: CASSLSRNTEAFF
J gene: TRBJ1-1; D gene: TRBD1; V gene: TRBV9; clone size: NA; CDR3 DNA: TGTGCCAGCAGCTTAACAGGGGCGGGAGACGCTGAAGCTTTCTTT; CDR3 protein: CASSLTGAGDAEAFF